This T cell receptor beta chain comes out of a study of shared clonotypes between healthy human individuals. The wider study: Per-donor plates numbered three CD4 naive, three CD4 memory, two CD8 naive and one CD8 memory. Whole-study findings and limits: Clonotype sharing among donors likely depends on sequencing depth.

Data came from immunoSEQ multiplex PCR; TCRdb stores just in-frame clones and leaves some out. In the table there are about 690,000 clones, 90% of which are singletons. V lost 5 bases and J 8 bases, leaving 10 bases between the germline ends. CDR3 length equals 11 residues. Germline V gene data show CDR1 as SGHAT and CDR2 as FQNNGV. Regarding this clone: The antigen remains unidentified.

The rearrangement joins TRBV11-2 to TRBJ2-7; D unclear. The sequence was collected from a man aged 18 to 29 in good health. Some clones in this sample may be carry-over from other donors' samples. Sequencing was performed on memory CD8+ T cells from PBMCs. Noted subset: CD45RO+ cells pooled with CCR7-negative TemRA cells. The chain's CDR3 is CASSLSEQQYF. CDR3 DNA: TGTGCCAGCAGCCTATCCGAGCAGCAGTACTTC.